Listed below are T cell receptor beta chains from one sample, sequenced in a study of human T cells and chemical hapten exposure. TCRdb fed the RACE reads into MiXCR, producing one record per CDR3 protein. The data contain roughly 80,000 distinct CDR3 sequences, 8.5% to 9.5% of them singletons. Material for sequencing was whole blood. These receptors all come from a female donor in good health. Some clones in this sample may be carry-over from other donors' samples. The CDR3 runs from the conserved cysteine through the conserved F or W. D genes are given only for firm matches. Some rows mark clone size as missing; the rest say once, few, many or name a class of expanded clone.

j_gene: TRBJ1-1; abundance: many; d_gene: -; v_gene: TRBV7-3; len: 13; CDR3nt: TGTGCCAGCAGCTTAACGTCGAACACTGAAGCTTTCTTT; CDR3aa: CASSLTSNTEAFF
j_gene: TRBJ1-2; abundance: -; d_gene: -; v_gene: TRBV28; len: 14; CDR3nt: TGTGCCAGCACCTGGGGCGGGTTTGGGTATGGCTACACCTTC; CDR3aa: CASTWGGFGYGYTF
j_gene: TRBJ2-1; abundance: many; d_gene: TRBD2; v_gene: TRBV7-9; len: 16; CDR3nt: TGTGCCAGCAGCTTAGACGGCGGGGGGTTCTACAATGAGCAGTTCTTC; CDR3aa: CASSLDGGGFYNEQFF
j_gene: TRBJ1-1; abundance: -; d_gene: -; v_gene: TRBV7-6; len: 13; CDR3nt: TGTGCCAGCAGCTTAAACGAGGGAACTGAAGCTTTCTTT; CDR3aa: CASSLNEGTEAFF
j_gene: TRBJ2-3; abundance: few; d_gene: -; v_gene: TRBV2; len: 15; CDR3nt: TGTGCCAGCAAGAAATGGGACGGCCACACAGATACGCAGTATTTT; CDR3aa: CASKKWDGHTDTQYF
j_gene: TRBJ2-1; abundance: many; d_gene: TRBD2; v_gene: TRBV10-3; len: 15; CDR3nt: TGTGCCATCAGTGAGACTAGCGGGGATACAACTGAGCAGTTCTTC; CDR3aa: CAISETSGDTTEQFF
j_gene: TRBJ2-2; abundance: few; d_gene: -; v_gene: TRBV21-1; len: 12; CDR3nt: TGTGCCAGCAATCGGAGCACCGGGGAGCTGTTTTTT; CDR3aa: CASNRSTGELFF
j_gene: TRBJ2-7; abundance: few; d_gene: TRBD2; v_gene: TRBV5-1; len: 15; CDR3nt: TGCGCCAGCAGCGTCTACCGGGACTACGTCAACGAGCAGTACTTC; CDR3aa: CASSVYRDYVNEQYF
j_gene: TRBJ2-7; abundance: many; d_gene: TRBD2; v_gene: TRBV7-2; len: 17; CDR3nt: TGTGCCAGCAGCTTAATGGTGTTTCGCGGCGGGGGGTACGAGCAGTACTTC; CDR3aa: CASSLMVFRGGGYEQYF
j_gene: TRBJ2-5; abundance: few; d_gene: TRBD1; v_gene: TRBV5-5; len: 14; CDR3nt: TGTGCCAGCAGCCCGGGACAGTACCAAGAGACCCAGTACTTC; CDR3aa: CASSPGQYQETQYF
j_gene: TRBJ2-5; abundance: few; d_gene: -; v_gene: TRBV5-1; len: 12; CDR3nt: TGCGCCAGCAGCGCAGGGATCGAGACCCAGTACTTC; CDR3aa: CASSAGIETQYF
j_gene: TRBJ1-1; abundance: -; d_gene: -; v_gene: TRBV2; len: 14; CDR3nt: TGTGCCAGCAGTGAAAAGGTCGGAGGCACTGAAGCTTTCTTT; CDR3aa: CASSEKVGGTEAFF
j_gene: TRBJ2-7; abundance: many; d_gene: -; v_gene: TRBV9; len: 14; CDR3nt: TGTGCCAGCAGCGCTCGGAGGGAGTCCTACGAGCAGTACTTC; CDR3aa: CASSARRESYEQYF
j_gene: TRBJ2-5; abundance: many; d_gene: -; v_gene: TRBV29-1; len: 12; CDR3nt: TGCAGCGTCGGTTTGGGGCAAGAGACCCAGTACTTC; CDR3aa: CSVGLGQETQYF
j_gene: TRBJ2-3; abundance: many; d_gene: -; v_gene: TRBV29-1; len: 15; CDR3nt: TGCAGCGTTGAAGCCCGGAGGTTGGGCACAGATACGCAGTATTTT; CDR3aa: CSVEARRLGTDTQYF
j_gene: TRBJ2-7; abundance: few; d_gene: -; v_gene: TRBV7-6; len: 15; CDR3nt: TGTGCCAGCAGCTTAGATGATCGGAAGTACTACGAGCAGTACTTC; CDR3aa: CASSLDDRKYYEQYF
j_gene: TRBJ1-1; abundance: few; d_gene: -; v_gene: TRBV30; len: 15; CDR3nt: TGTGCCTGGACTCGAGCGGGGGAGACTAACACTGAAGCTTTCTTT; CDR3aa: CAWTRAGETNTEAFF
j_gene: TRBJ2-5; abundance: many; d_gene: -; v_gene: TRBV7-8; len: 10; CDR3nt: TGTGCCAGCAGCTTAGAGGTCCAGTACTTC; CDR3aa: CASSLEVQYF
j_gene: TRBJ2-3; abundance: -; d_gene: TRBD1; v_gene: TRBV7-9; len: 15; CDR3nt: TGTGCCAGCAGCTCAAGACAGGGGTTCACAGATACGCAGTATTTT; CDR3aa: CASSSRQGFTDTQYF
j_gene: TRBJ1-2; abundance: -; d_gene: -; v_gene: TRBV6-2/TRBV6-3; len: 15; CDR3nt: TGTGCCAGCAGTTCCCAAAGACGCGCTAACTATGGCTACACCTTC; CDR3aa: CASSSQRRANYGYTF
j_gene: TRBJ2-4; abundance: -; d_gene: -; v_gene: TRBV29-1; len: 14; CDR3nt: TGCAGCGTTGAATCCGGCTGGGCCAAAAACATTCAGTACTTC; CDR3aa: CSVESGWAKNIQYF
j_gene: TRBJ2-3; abundance: -; d_gene: -; v_gene: TRBV2; len: 17; CDR3nt: TGTGCCTTTACCCCGACCCCCCGGCGGACCGCCACAGATACGCAGTATTTT; CDR3aa: CAFTPTPRRTATDTQYF
j_gene: TRBJ2-7; abundance: few; d_gene: -; v_gene: TRBV7-9; len: 14; CDR3nt: TGTGCCAGCAGCTTAAGACTCCCGAATCGGGAGCAGTACTTC; CDR3aa: CASSLRLPNREQYF
j_gene: TRBJ2-3; abundance: few; d_gene: -; v_gene: TRBV3-1; len: 13; CDR3nt: TGTGCCAGCAGCCAGCTCTACACAGATACGCAGTATTTT; CDR3aa: CASSQLYTDTQYF
j_gene: TRBJ2-7; abundance: many; d_gene: -; v_gene: TRBV9; len: 14; CDR3nt: TGTGCCAGCAGCCCCCGTCAGGGTTCCTACGAGCAGTACTTC; CDR3aa: CASSPRQGSYEQYF
j_gene: TRBJ2-3; abundance: few; d_gene: TRBD2; v_gene: TRBV6-6; len: 17; CDR3nt: TGTGCCAGCAGGGAACTAGCGGGGGGGCTTGGCACAGATACGCAGTATTTT; CDR3aa: CASRELAGGLGTDTQYF
j_gene: TRBJ2-3; abundance: few; d_gene: -; v_gene: TRBV7-2; len: 14; CDR3nt: TGTGCCAGCAGCTTAATAGTTACTGCAGATACGCAGTATTTT; CDR3aa: CASSLIVTADTQYF
j_gene: TRBJ2-7; abundance: many; d_gene: TRBD2; v_gene: TRBV6-1; len: 15; CDR3nt: TGTGCCAGCAGCCCCGGGACTAGCGACATCTACGAGCAGTACTTC; CDR3aa: CASSPGTSDIYEQYF
j_gene: TRBJ2-3; abundance: few; d_gene: -; v_gene: TRBV3-1; len: 14; CDR3nt: TGTGCCAGCAGCCAAGAGTTGGGAGATTTTTTTTCGTATTTT; CDR3aa: CASSQELGDFFSYF
j_gene: TRBJ2-7; abundance: few; d_gene: -; v_gene: TRBV27; len: 12; CDR3nt: TGTGCCAGCAGGACCGGGGGGCGGGAGCAGTACTTC; CDR3aa: CASRTGGREQYF
j_gene: TRBJ2-7; abundance: -; d_gene: -; v_gene: TRBV29-1; len: 17; CDR3nt: TGCAGCGTTGAGGCCTTGCGGGACCACGCCAGGGCTTACGAGCAGTACTTC; CDR3aa: CSVEALRDHARAYEQYF
j_gene: TRBJ1-4; abundance: few; d_gene: TRBD1; v_gene: TRBV20-1; len: 12; CDR3nt: TGCAGTGCTCGACAGGGGTCGGAAAAACTGTTTTTT; CDR3aa: CSARQGSEKLFF
j_gene: TRBJ1-5; abundance: many; d_gene: -; v_gene: TRBV5-5; len: 15; CDR3nt: TGTGCCAGCAGCTTGGGGCAGGGAGGCTATCAGCCCCAGCATTTT; CDR3aa: CASSLGQGGYQPQHF
j_gene: TRBJ2-1; abundance: many; d_gene: TRBD2; v_gene: TRBV3-1; len: 14; CDR3nt: TGTGCCAGCATGACTAGCGGGGGGGCGAATGAGCAGTTCTTC; CDR3aa: CASMTSGGANEQFF